This T cell receptor beta chain was sequenced during a study of T cells in Graves' hyperthyroidism and ophthalmopathy. Looked up from germline, CDR1 is MNHEY and CDR2 is SMNVEV (reference sequence). This CDR3 spans 13 amino acids. V was clipped by 2 bases and J by 5 bases, with 9 bases between them. Only a few counts were recorded for this clonotype. Source material for PBMCs was 10 ml fresh peripheral blood. The source material, RNA transcripts, was used to amplify TCR beta CDR3 regions. First-round RT-PCR targeting the TCR CDR3 was performed with the HTBI primer set. TCRdb re-called the multiplex PCR reads with MiXCR, one entry per CDR3 protein. The sample lists a few hundred thousand distinct CDR3 sequences, approximately 14% occurring once.

The sequenced sample was blood. This chain uses TRBV27 with TRBJ2-5; no clear D gene. The source of this sequence is a woman aged 18-29 years with Graves' hyperthyroidism. The DNA of the CDR3 is TGTGCCAGCAGTTTACTCTTTGGTGAGACCCAGTACTTC. This sequence encodes CASSLLFGETQYF.